These 13 T cell receptor beta chains came from one sample sequenced in a study of regulatory T cells in long-lasting Graves disease. Time point here: newly diagnosed GD, antithyroid drugs for less than 3 months. RNA from PBMCs was the source of the TCR library. Arm-PCR of CDR3 regions with iRepertoire HTBI primers generated TCR beta libraries. TCRdb passed the multiplex PCR reads through MiXCR, listing each CDR3 protein once. The table has fewer than 350,000 distinct CDR3 sequences, approximately 20% seen once. Source: peripheral blood mononuclear cells (PBMCs), taken at new diagnosis, from a patient treated with antithyroid drugs. These receptor sequences come from a female donor with Graves disease.

In this sample, this clonotype turned up a few times. The chain uses TRBV27 and TRBJ2-3; no firm D call. The CDR3 is 14 residues long. Trimming removed 3 bases from V and 6 bases from J, with 13 bases in between. Germline lookup yields CDR1 MNHEY and CDR2 SMNVEV (reference sequence). CDR3 DNA: TGTGCCAGCAGTTTTGGGCTACCTCAGGATACGCAGTATTTT. Residues: CASSFGLPQDTQYF.

The table lists this clonotype with many counts. The chain joins TRBV12-3 or TRBV12-4 to TRBJ2-1; D possibly corresponds to TRBD1 (6 bases). The CDR3 covers 16 residues. V lost 5 bases and J 0 bases, leaving 14 bases between the germline ends. The CDR3 loop reads CASSQADRSSYNEQFF. The DNA for the CDR3 is TGTGCCAGCAGTCAGGCGGACAGAAGCTCCTACAATGAGCAGTTCTTC.

This chain connects TRBV18 to TRBJ1-4; 7 bases line up with TRBD1. The CDR3 length is 16 residues. Germline trimming cut 8 bases from V and 0 bases from J; bases unmatched to any gene: 9. Per germline, CDR1 KGHSH and CDR2 LQKENI. CDR3 DNA: TGTGCCAGCCCCCGGGACAGCTATGCAACTAATGAAAAACTGTTTTTT. As protein: CASPRDSYATNEKLFF.

The rearrangement links TRBV29-1 to TRBJ1-2; D remains ambiguous. V was pared by 7 bases and J by 7 bases, with 16 bases between. The CDR3 sequence is 12 residues long. CDR1 and CDR2 (germline): SQVTM, ANQGSEA. The DNA of the CDR3 is TGCAGCGCTGACCGGTATAACAGTGGCTACACCTTC. Its protein is CSADRYNSGYTF.

This clonotype was counted between two and nine times. The V gene is TRBV6-5, the J gene TRBJ1-3; D gene uncertain. The germline V gene encodes CDR1 MNHEY and CDR2 SVGAGI. The CDR3 totals 16 residues. Trimming removed 2 bases from V and 0 bases from J, with 11 bases in between. CDR3 sequence reads: CASSYQATLSGNTIYF. Written as DNA, the CDR3 is TGTGCCAGCAGTTACCAAGCCACCCTCTCTGGAAACACCATATATTTT.

In its sample, this clonotype was seen many times. The chain is built from TRBV12-3 or TRBV12-4 and TRBJ1-6, with TRBD1 matching 9 bases. This CDR3 is 15 amino acids long. V gave up 5 bases and J gave up 6 bases; unmatched junction bases: 5. CDR3 loop: CASSTGTGTNSPLHF. CDR3 DNA sequence: TGTGCCAGCAGTACCGGGACAGGGACTAATTCACCCCTCCACTTT.

This clonotype was detected many times. This chain connects TRBV20-1 to TRBJ2-7; 9 positions agree with TRBD1. Germline V gene sequence: CDR1 DFQATT, CDR2 SNEGSKA (reference sequence). The CDR3 is made up of 13 amino acids. V lost 7 bases to trimming and J lost 3 bases; unmatched junction nucleotides: 7. CDR3 nucleotide sequence: TGCAGTGTTCGGAGGACAGGGGACTACGAGCAGTACTTC. Translation: CSVRRTGDYEQYF.

With regard to this clonotype: It differs at one base from a far larger clone, so likely a read error. The chain carries TRBV6-2 or TRBV6-3 and TRBJ2-4; D remains unclear. The J call may be incorrect, as the DNA end agrees better with TRBJ2-1. CDR1 MNHEY and CDR2 SVGEGT come from the germline V gene. This CDR3 has 13 amino acids. CDR3: CASIGGYSYEQFF. The CDR3 coding sequence is TGTGCCAGCATTGGCGGATACTCCTACGAGCAGTTCTTC.

V gene TRBV29-1 combines with J gene TRBJ2-2; the D is unclear. The CDR3 totals 11 residues. In germline, CDR1 is SQVTM, CDR2 ANQGSEA. The ends were cut back, 4 bases at V and 5 bases at J, with 5 bases in the middle. CDR3 sequence (DNA): TGCAGCGTTGCCCGTACCGGGGAGCTGTTTTTT. Protein product: CSVARTGELFF.

This clonotype has at least ten counts. V and J are TRBV12-3 or TRBV12-4 and TRBJ2-3, with 9 bases lining up with TRBD2. This CDR3 is built from 16 residues. V lost 5 bases and J lost 5; bases outside the gene matches: 11. CDR3 DNA sequence: TGTGCCAGCAGTGGCTGGTTAGCGGGAGATAAAGATACGCAGTATTTT. Translation: CASSGWLAGDKDTQYF.

The rearrangement joins TRBV5-4 to TRBJ2-1; 7 bases fit TRBD2. Germline V gives CDR1 SGHNT, CDR2 YYREEE (reference sequence). V dropped 4 bases and J dropped 6; count of bases not matched to a gene: 10. CDR3 length equals 15 residues. CDR3 protein: CASSRWGGTGNEQFF. The CDR3 DNA reads as TGTGCCAGCAGCCGGTGGGGGGGAACTGGCAATGAGCAGTTCTTC.

On this clonotype itself: A read error likely explains this, since a far larger clone differs by one base. This chain connects TRBV5-1 to TRBJ2-1, with TRBD1 as a possible D gene (6 bases). In germline, CDR1 is SGHRS, CDR2 YFSETQ. The CDR3 totals 14 residues. Here the CDR3 DNA reads TGTGCCAGCAGCGTACGAGGACAGTGCAATGAGCAGTTCTTC. It yields the protein CASSVRGQCNEQFF. Full variable domain (remainder filled in from reference TRBV5-1 and TRBJ2-1): KAGVTQTPRYLIKTRGQQVTLSCSPISGHRSVSWYQQTPGQGLQFLFEYFSETQRNKGNFPGRFSGRQFSNSRSEMNVSTLELGDSALYLCASSVRGQCNEQFFGPGTRLTVL.

This clonotype was seen only a few times. The chain combines TRBV19 with TRBJ2-3, with 9 positions matching TRBD1. The ends lost 4 bases at V and 4 bases at J; junction bases unmatched: 6. This CDR3 spans 15 amino acids. Germline assignment: CDR1 LNHDA and CDR2 SQIVND (reference sequence). Written as DNA, the CDR3 is TGTGCCAGTAGTACCCGGGACAGGGTGGCAGATACGCAGTATTTT. Amino acids: CASSTRDRVADTQYF.